This T cell receptor beta chain was sequenced in a study of shared clonotypes between healthy human individuals. Study-level information: There were three CD4 naive, three CD4 memory, two CD8 naive and one CD8 memory plates per donor.

Trimming stripped 6 bases from V and 2 bases from J, with 13 bases between. Germline V CDR1 and CDR2: LNHDA, SQIVND (reference sequence). The CDR3 runs 14 residues. Whole-study results and caveats: Large depth notwithstanding, sorted-subset sequencing proved incomplete by rarefaction. Sequencing depth was a factor that was expected to affect clonotype sharing among donors.

This clone was observed a few times. Its matching antigen is unknown. Method: immunoSEQ multiplex PCR; TCRdb's copy keeps in-frame clones and lacks some. Among more than 2,000,000 clones listed, more than 80% were seen once. CD45RA+ naive and CD45RA-negative memory subsets were separated from CD4+ cells. V usage is TRBV19 and J usage is TRBJ1-2; a weak D match, TRBD1 (5 bases). The sample taken for sequencing was naive CD4+ T cells sorted from blood. The subset: CD45RA+ positively selected. The receptor was isolated from a man between 18 and 35 years old in good health. The CDR3 nucleotides are TGTGCCAGTAGGTCGGAACCAGGGAACTATGGCTACACCTTC. Its protein product is CASRSEPGNYGYTF.